Shown below are 27 T cell receptor beta chains from a single sample sequenced in a study of Tregs in tolerant kidney transplant recipients. TCRdb's copy holds only in-frame clones and misses some; the assay was immunoSEQ multiplex PCR. The table lists 50,000 to 75,000 clones, 80% to 90% of them singletons. Sequencing used Tregs from blood, obtained before the transplant. These receptor sequences come from a human donor who received a combined kidney and bone marrow transplant.

The chain combines TRBV5-1 with TRBJ2-3; 7 bases are a match to TRBD1. The ends lost 0 bases at V and 5 bases at J; junction bases unmatched: 0. CDR3 length equals 13 residues. The V gene's germline CDR1 is SGHRS and CDR2 YFSETQ. The CDR3 coding sequence is TGCGCCAGCAGCTTGGACAGGGGAGATACGCAGTATTTT. This codes for CASSLDRGDTQYF.

This rearrangement joins TRBV2 to TRBJ2-7, with TRBD2 as a possible D gene (6 bases). This CDR3 has 12 residues. Germline CDR1 is SNHLY and CDR2 is FYNNEI. V lost 4 bases, J lost 3 bases, and 7 bases lay in between. The CDR3 nucleotides read TGTGCCAGCAGTGGAGCGGGCTACGAGCAGTACTTC. Its translation: CASSGAGYEQYF.

This chain connects TRBV5-4 to TRBJ2-1; D is unresolved. Trimming took 0 bases from V and 9 from J, leaving 10 bases between them. CDR1 is SGHNT, CDR2 YYREEE, per germline (reference sequence). The CDR3 runs 13 residues. As DNA, the CDR3 is TGTGCCAGCAGCTTGGGTAGCTCCGGTGAGCAGTTCTTC. Protein: CASSLGSSGEQFF.

This rearrangement joins TRBV5-5 to TRBJ2-7; D is ambiguous. The CDR3 spans 17 residues. The ends were cut back, 4 bases at V and 4 bases at J, with 24 bases in the middle. Germline values: CDR1 SGHKS, CDR2 YYEKEE (reference sequence). CDR3: CASSPSGPTAGRYEQYF. The CDR3 DNA reads as TGTGCCAGCAGCCCCTCCGGCCCGACCGCCGGTAGGTACGAGCAGTACTTC.

The rearrangement links TRBV6-5 to TRBJ2-5; D is tentatively TRBD1 or TRBD2 (5 bases each). The end of the DNA is better explained by TRBJ2-7, so the J call may be wrong. The CDR3 is made up of 15 amino acids. The V gene's germline CDR1 is MNHEY and CDR2 SVGAGI. This CDR3 reads CASSRMGVGSYEQYF. The CDR3 DNA sequence: TGTGCCAGCAGCCGCATGGGGGTGGGGTCCTACGAGCAGTACTTC.

The J gene is TRBJ2-5, the V gene TRBV18, with D unclear. The end of the DNA fits TRBJ2-7 better, so the J call may be wrong. The CDR3 consists of 12 residues. Germline V lookup: CDR1 KGHSH, CDR2 LQKENI. The CDR3 DNA is TGTGCCAGCTCACTAAGCTCCTACGAGCAGTACTTC. Translated, it gives CASSLSSYEQYF.

This clone showed up just once. The rearrangement links TRBV4-1 to TRBJ2-7; 7 bases align to TRBD1. This CDR3 has 15 residues. Germline lookup yields CDR1 MGHRA and CDR2 YSYEKL. V lost 1 base, J lost 6 bases, and 9 bases stayed unmatched. The CDR3 DNA is TGCGCCAGCAGCCAAGGAGGAACAGGGGCAATCGAGCAGTACTTC. This translates into CASSQGGTGAIEQYF.

The chain recombines TRBV12-5 with TRBJ2-3, with 7 bases identical to TRBD2. Germline V CDR1 and CDR2: LGHNT, FRNRAP. With 5 bases clipped from V and 0 bases from J, the junction kept 11 bases outside the gene matches. The CDR3 contains 17 residues. The CDR3 bases are TGTGCTAGTGGTCCCCGATGGCTAGCGGTTAGCACAGATACGCAGTATTTT. It is translated as CASGPRWLAVSTDTQYF.

The chain employs TRBV28 and TRBJ2-7; D gene uncertain. Per the germline V gene, CDR1 is MDHEN and CDR2 is SYDVKM. The germline V and J ends were trimmed by 5 bases and 5 bases, with 16 bases remaining between them. The CDR3 has 14 residues. CDR3: CASSPYGQRNEQYF. The CDR3 DNA is TGTGCCAGCAGTCCCTACGGCCAGCGCAACGAGCAGTACTTC.

The chain recombines TRBV10-2 with TRBJ1-6, with a weak D call TRBD1 (6 bases). This CDR3 contains 15 residues. CDR1 WSHSY and CDR2 SAAADI come from the germline V gene. V was clipped by 6 bases and J by 7 bases, with 16 bases between them. CDR3 DNA sequence: TGCGCCAGCAGGGACAGTCCTGGGGGGAATTCACCCCTCCACTTT. Protein sequence: CASRDSPGGNSPLHF.

The gene calls are TRBV7-2 and TRBJ1-6; TRBD1 is a possible D gene (5 bases). Germline CDR1 is SGHTA and CDR2 is FQGNSA. Deletions cut 1 base from V and 4 bases from J, with 8 bases between. The CDR3 runs 15 residues. This CDR3 is CASSLGGSYNSPLHF. The CDR3 coding sequence is TGTGCCAGCAGCTTAGGGGGGTCGTATAATTCACCCCTCCACTTT.

This chain links TRBV18 with TRBJ1-1; weak D call: TRBD1 (5 bases). The germline V and J ends were trimmed by 3 bases and 8 bases, with 10 bases remaining between them. Germline CDR1 KGHSH, CDR2 LQKENI. There are 12 residues in the CDR3. The CDR3 region is CASSPGLREAFF. The CDR3 DNA follows: TGTGCCAGCTCACCGGGACTGAGGGAAGCTTTCTTT.

This clone was recorded a few times. J is TRBJ1-5 and V is TRBV7-2; maybe TRBD1 (5 bases). CDR1 is SGHTA, CDR2 FQGNSA, per germline. The CDR3 has 17 residues. The V and J ends lost 5 bases and 0 bases respectively, with 17 bases between them. The CDR3 loop is CASSLQGAVYSNQPQHF. CDR3 bases: TGTGCCAGCAGCCTCCAAGGGGCAGTCTATAGCAATCAGCCCCAGCATTTT.

In nucleotides, the CDR3 is TGTGCCAGTCAACCAGGGGAGAATCAGCCCCAGCATTTT. It specifies CASQPGENQPQHF. This chain joins TRBV2 and TRBJ1-5; possibly TRBD1 for D (6 bases). The CDR3 loop spans 13 amino acids. Germline values: CDR1 SNHLY, CDR2 FYNNEI. Trimming took 9 bases from V and 4 from J, leaving 13 bases between them. Full variable domain (outside the CDR3, taken from reference TRBV2 and TRBJ1-5): EPEVTQTPSHQVTQMGQEVILRCVPISNHLYFYWYRQILGQKVEFLVSFYNNEISEKSEIFDDQFSVERPDGSNFTLKIRSTKLEDSAMYFCASQPGENQPQHFGDGTRLSIL.

V usage is TRBV29-1 and J usage is TRBJ2-1; D is tentatively TRBD1 or TRBD2 (7 bases each). Germline lookup yields CDR1 SQVTM and CDR2 ANQGSEA. There are 11 residues in the CDR3. Between the trimmed V and J ends, which lost 4 bases and 11 bases, there was a span of 12 bases. This CDR3 is CSVVQGGKQFF. Written as DNA, the CDR3 is TGCAGCGTTGTGCAGGGGGGGAAGCAGTTCTTC.

This chain connects TRBV10-3 to TRBJ2-3, with TRBD2 as a possible D gene (5 bases). V was trimmed by 9 bases and J by 2 bases, leaving 15 bases between them. In germline, CDR1 is ENHRY, CDR2 SYGVKD. The CDR3 runs 14 residues. Here the CDR3 reads CAIGVETTTDTQYF. CDR3 bases: TGTGCCATTGGGGTTGAGACTACCACAGATACGCAGTATTTT.

This clone is a singleton in its sample. The J gene is TRBJ2-1, the V gene TRBV28; D might be TRBD2 (6 bases). V lost 3 bases, J lost 9 bases, and 15 bases lay in between. The CDR3 runs to 14 residues. Germline CDR1 is MDHEN and CDR2 is SYDVKM. This CDR3 is CASSFGWRAGEQFF. The CDR3 DNA reads TGTGCCAGCAGTTTCGGCTGGAGGGCAGGTGAGCAGTTCTTC.

As regards this clone: The sample contains more than one DNA sequence encoding this CDR3. V gene TRBV20-1 combines with J gene TRBJ1-2; no reliable D call. The germline V gene has CDR1 DFQATT and CDR2 SNEGSKA (reference sequence). V lost 1 base and J 5 bases, leaving 2 bases between the germline ends. The CDR3 consists of 10 residues. CDR3 coding DNA: TGCAGTGCTAGAGCATATGGCTACACCTTC. This translates into CSARAYGYTF.

The chain links TRBV5-4 to TRBJ1-6; 9 nucleotides agree with TRBD1. CDR1 is SGHNT, CDR2 YYREEE, per germline (reference sequence). The CDR3 runs to 16 residues. V was pared by 0 bases and J by 10 bases, with 8 bases of the junction left unmatched. The CDR3 DNA follows: TGTGCCAGCAGCTTGGCCTCGGGACAGGGATCCTCACCCCTCCACTTT. This translates into CASSLASGQGSSPLHF.

This clone showed up just a few times. At the DNA level, this CDR3 is encoded by other sequences in the same sample as well. The chain joins TRBV4-3 to TRBJ2-3; unclear D gene. V lost 0 bases, J lost 8 bases, and 6 bases lay in between. CDR1 LGHNA and CDR2 YSLEER come from the germline V gene. The CDR3 runs to 12 residues. CDR3 bases: TGCGCCAGCAGCCAAGATCGGCGTACGCAGTATTTT. Amino acid sequence: CASSQDRRTQYF.

This clone appeared a few times. The chain has TRBV7-9 and TRBJ1-1, with D uncertain. Germline CDR1 is SEHNR and CDR2 is FQNEAQ (reference sequence). The germline V and J ends were trimmed by 3 bases and 2 bases, with 7 bases remaining between them. There are 13 residues in the CDR3. CDR3 nucleotides: TGTGCCAGCAGCTTCCAGAGTAACACTGAAGCTTTCTTT. This translates into CASSFQSNTEAFF. The complete variable domain, with remaining parts taken from reference TRBV7-9 and TRBJ1-1, reads DTGVSQNPRHKITKRGQNVTFRCDPISEHNRLYWYRQTLGQGPEFLTYFQNEAQLEKSRLLSDRFSAERPKGSFSTLEIQRTEQGDSAMYLCASSFQSNTEAFFGQGTRLTVV.

The rearrangement joins TRBV6-5 to TRBJ2-7; TRBD2 aligns across 12 bases. The CDR3 consists of 15 residues. CDR1 and CDR2 (germline): MNHEY, SVGAGI. V shed 4 bases and J 4 bases; nucleotides not matched to a gene: 5. CDR3 nucleotide sequence: TGTGCCAGCAGTTCCAGGACTAGCGGGATGTACGAGCAGTACTTC. The encoded protein is CASSSRTSGMYEQYF.

The chain carries TRBV28 and TRBJ1-4; D unclear. The CDR3 has 14 amino acids. Trimming took off 5 bases at V and 4 bases at J, with 11 bases between the two ends. Germline lookup yields CDR1 MDHEN and CDR2 SYDVKM. The CDR3 here is CASSSVHLNEKLFF. CDR3 bases: TGTGCCAGCAGTAGCGTGCACCTTAATGAAAAACTGTTTTTT.

The rearrangement links TRBV7-8 to TRBJ1-5; no reliable D call. The CDR3 extends over 12 amino acids. V lost 4 bases and J lost 1, with 2 bases in between. Looked up from germline, CDR1 is SGHVS and CDR2 is FQNEAQ. CDR3 amino acids: CASSWSNQPQHF. As DNA, the CDR3 is TGTGCCAGCAGCTGGAGCAATCAGCCCCAGCATTTT.

V and J are TRBV5-4 and TRBJ2-7; D is ambiguous. Trimming left V 2 bases short and J 3 bases short, with 9 bases between. The germline V gene has CDR1 SGHNT and CDR2 YYREEE (reference sequence). The CDR3 totals 13 residues. The CDR3 DNA reads TGTGCCAGCAGCTTAGACGGGTTCTACGAGCAGTACTTC. Protein product: CASSLDGFYEQYF.

The J gene is TRBJ1-3, the V gene TRBV11-2; the match to TRBD1 covers 7 bases. V dropped 1 base and J dropped 2; count of bases not matched to a gene: 8. This CDR3 is 17 amino acids long. Germline assignment: CDR1 SGHAT and CDR2 FQNNGV. The chain's CDR3 is CASSLVARQGAGNTIYF. CDR3 bases: TGTGCCAGCAGCTTAGTCGCAAGGCAGGGGGCTGGAAACACCATATATTTT. The variable domain in full, completed from reference TRBV11-2 and TRBJ1-3, reads EAGVAQSPRYKIIEKRQSVAFWCNPISGHATLYWYQQILGQGPKLLIQFQNNGVVDDSQLPKDRFSAERLKGVDSTLKIQPAKLEDSAVYLCASSLVARQGAGNTIYFGEGSWLTVV.

This clone was detected only a few times. The chain combines TRBV18 with TRBJ1-2; 8 nucleotides agree with TRBD1. V lost 3 bases, J lost 6 bases, and 3 bases stayed unmatched. Per the germline V gene, CDR1 is KGHSH and CDR2 is LQKENI. The CDR3 is 13 amino acids. The CDR3 nucleotides read TGTGCCAGCTCACCCATGACAGGGGATGGCTACACCTTC. This codes for CASSPMTGDGYTF.